This T cell receptor (beta chain) was identified in a study of patients and donors after allogeneic stem cell transplantation. CDR3 length: 18 amino acids. With V trimmed by 6 bases and J by 5 bases, 15 bases remained unmatched. In TCRdb, the RT-PCR reads were re-called with MiXCR into one record per CDR3 protein. The sample has some 960,000 distinct CDR3 sequences; over 15% are singletons. This clonotype was seen many times. The chain is built from TRBV12-3 or TRBV12-4 and TRBJ2-1, with 11 bases matching TRBD1. This receptor was obtained from a human donor who was either an allogeneic HSCT recipient or a stem cell or donor lymphocyte infusion donor (not recorded which). It is not recorded whose cells these are; they may come from a transplant donor. Input material: blood, either unsorted or a sorted T cell fraction (not recorded which). The CDR3 sequence: CASSPGQGVFKSDNEQFF. CDR3 DNA: TGTGCCAGCAGCCCGGGACAGGGGGTCTTTAAGTCTGACAATGAGCAGTTCTTC.